Following are 14 T cell receptor beta chains from one sample sequenced in a study of T cells in localized non-small cell lung cancer. The method was immunoSEQ multiplex PCR; TCRdb's version includes in-frame clones alone and lacks a portion of them. The sample holds about 33,000 clones, approximately 92% seen once. This material consisted of peripheral blood, taken before any cancer treatment. The receptors derive from a female donor at least 60 years old with stage I lung adenocarcinoma.

This chain uses TRBV5-1 with TRBJ2-1; unclear D gene. CDR3 length: 15 residues. CDR1 is SGHRS and CDR2 is YFSETQ in the germline V gene. V was trimmed by 4 bases and J by 8 bases, leaving 19 bases between them. Here the CDR3 DNA reads TGCGCCAGCAGCCTTAATCGCATATCCTGGGATGAGCAGTTCTTC. Its protein product is CASSLNRISWDEQFF.

V usage is TRBV11-3 and J usage is TRBJ2-5, with TRBD1 matching 7 bases. V shed 0 bases and J 4 bases; nucleotides not matched to a gene: 8. Germline CDR1 SGHNT, CDR2 YENEEA. This CDR3 has 16 amino acids. CDR3 bases: TGTGCCAGCAGCTTAGATTTTACGACAGGGAGAGAGACCCAGTACTTC. This encodes CASSLDFTTGRETQYF.

The rearrangement joins TRBV29-1 to TRBJ2-5; 8 nucleotides line up with TRBD1. J was trimmed by 5 bases and V by 3 bases; bases with no gene match: 17. The length of the CDR3 is 17 residues. Germline V lookup: CDR1 SQVTM, CDR2 ANQGSEA. The CDR3 coding sequence is TGCAGCGTTGAGCCGTGGACAGGGAGGATTTACGGGGAGACCCAGTACTTC. Encoded protein: CSVEPWTGRIYGETQYF.

The chain recombines TRBV7-2 with TRBJ2-1, with 10 bases lining up with TRBD2. Germline V gives CDR1 SGHTA, CDR2 FQGNSA. This CDR3 region has 15 residues. V lost 5 bases and J lost 4; bases outside the gene matches: 5. The CDR3 bases are TGTGCCAGCAGCCCTAGCGGGGGACTATACAATGAGCAGTTCTTC. Translated: CASSPSGGLYNEQFF.

V gene TRBV7-3 combines with J gene TRBJ1-1; 9 bases align to TRBD1. The CDR3 is made up of 15 amino acids. Per the germline V gene, CDR1 is SGHTA and CDR2 is FQGTGA. With V trimmed by 3 bases and J by 6 bases, 8 bases remained unmatched. The CDR3 region is CASSFQPGQGAEAFF. The DNA for the CDR3 is TGTGCCAGCAGCTTTCAACCGGGACAGGGCGCTGAAGCTTTCTTT.

The V and J genes are TRBV15 and TRBJ1-5; D may be TRBD1 (5 bases). The CDR3 is 17 amino acids. The germline V and J ends were trimmed by 0 bases and 0 bases, with 12 bases remaining between them. Germline assignment: CDR1 LNHNV and CDR2 YYDKDF (reference sequence). In nucleotides, the CDR3 is TGTGCCACCAGCAGAGACAGGGAGTTGACTAGCAATCAGCCCCAGCATTTT. Amino acid sequence: CATSRDRELTSNQPQHF.

The rearrangement uses TRBV6-5 and TRBJ1-2; unclear D gene. Germline V gene lookup returns CDR1 MNHEY and CDR2 SVGAGI. The germline V and J ends were trimmed by 2 bases and 7 bases, with 17 bases remaining between them. The CDR3 sequence is 15 residues long. The CDR3 sequence: CASSYQSSAPLGYTF. The CDR3, as DNA: TGTGCCAGCAGTTACCAATCATCAGCACCTCTTGGCTACACCTTC.

The chain is built from TRBV11-2 and TRBJ1-5; D remains ambiguous. The germline V gene encodes CDR1 SGHAT and CDR2 FQNNGV. V gave up 5 bases and J gave up 7 bases, with 12 bases separating them. The CDR3 is made up of 13 amino acids. Here the CDR3 DNA reads TGTGCCAGCAGCGTCACGGCCGTGCAGCCCCAGCATTTT. Its translation is CASSVTAVQPQHF.

V is TRBV14 and J is TRBJ1-5; D gene unclear. V dropped 8 bases and J dropped 2 bases, with 10 bases sitting between them. The CDR3 sequence is 13 residues long. CDR1 and CDR2 (germline): SGHDN, FVKESK. Here the CDR3 reads CASSQSGNQPQHF. CDR3 coding DNA: TGTGCCAGCTCCCAAAGCGGCAATCAGCCCCAGCATTTT.

The rearrangement joins TRBV5-1 to TRBJ1-2, with a tentative D call TRBD1 (5 bases). CDR3 length: 15 amino acids. The germline gives CDR1 SGHRS, CDR2 YFSETQ. V gave up 5 bases and J gave up 3 bases, with 17 bases separating them. CDR3 DNA: TGCGCCAGCAGAGAAGCGACAGTGGGGGACTATGGCTACACCTTC. Its translation: CASREATVGDYGYTF.

CDR3 in amino acids: CAWSVTGGLEIGYTF. The CDR3 bases are TGTGCCTGGAGTGTAACAGGGGGACTGGAAATTGGCTACACCTTC. The chain combines TRBV30 with TRBJ1-2; 8 bases line up with TRBD1. CDR3 length equals 15 residues. V was pared by 0 bases and J by 7 bases, with 10 bases of the junction left unmatched. Germline CDR1 is GTSNPN and CDR2 is SVGIG (reference sequence).

The chain has TRBV5-4 and TRBJ1-2; 7 bases are a match to TRBD1. The V gene end was trimmed by 4 bases and the J gene end by 4 bases; junction bases not matched to a gene: 10. The germline V gene has CDR1 SGHNT and CDR2 YYREEE (reference sequence). The CDR3 length is 15 residues. The CDR3 region is CASSLGGGTGYGYTF. The DNA of the CDR3 is TGTGCCAGCAGCCTGGGAGGGGGCACTGGCTATGGCTACACCTTC.

The V call is TRBV4-1, the J call TRBJ2-1; no definite D call. Germline V gene sequence: CDR1 MGHRA, CDR2 YSYEKL. The CDR3 covers 15 residues. The V end was cut by 1 base, the J end by 0 bases, with 7 bases between. The CDR3 is CASSQVGFSYNEQFF. Here the CDR3 DNA reads TGCGCCAGCAGCCAAGTGGGGTTCTCCTACAATGAGCAGTTCTTC.

The rearrangement links TRBV2 to TRBJ1-1, with TRBD1 identical over 9 bases. The CDR3 sequence is 14 residues long. V lost 7 bases to trimming and J lost 5 bases; unmatched junction nucleotides: 8. Germline V gene lookup returns CDR1 SNHLY and CDR2 FYNNEI. For the CDR3, the DNA is TGTGCCAGCACCTTACAGGGGGCGCGTACTGAAGCTTTCTTT. This gives the protein CASTLQGARTEAFF.